The 16 T cell receptor beta chains below were found in one sample sequenced in a study of T cell changes during pregnancy in multiple sclerosis. Sequencing was performed with immunoSEQ multiplex PCR; in TCRdb, only in-frame clones are kept and a portion is missing. Among 45,000 to 50,000 clones listed, around 94% were seen once. Sample: CD4+ T cells from peripheral blood mononuclear cells, taken in the second trimester of pregnancy. The receptors shown here come from a female donor in good health, enrolled as a control in a pregnancy study.

The rearrangement joins TRBV19 to TRBJ1-1, with 7 bases matching TRBD1. The CDR3 contains 13 residues. V shed 5 bases, J shed 3 bases, and the junction held 3 bases outside the gene matches. The germline V gene has CDR1 LNHDA and CDR2 SQIVND (reference sequence). The CDR3 reads CASSSTGYTEAFF. CDR3 DNA sequence: TGTGCCAGTAGTTCGACAGGGTACACTGAAGCTTTCTTT.

The chain joins TRBV11-2 to TRBJ1-1; D is ambiguous. Germline CDR1 SGHAT, CDR2 FQNNGV. The CDR3 contains 14 residues. Trimming took 2 bases from V and 1 from J, leaving 8 bases between them. This CDR3 reads CASSLWSGNTEAFF. The CDR3 DNA reads as TGTGCCAGCAGCTTATGGTCGGGGAACACTGAAGCTTTCTTT.

The V and J genes are TRBV19 and TRBJ1-1; no clear D gene. The CDR3 has 14 amino acids. The germline V and J ends were trimmed by 1 base and 1 base, with 7 bases remaining between them. Looked up from germline, CDR1 is LNHDA and CDR2 is SQIVND (reference sequence). The CDR3 loop reads CASSIARQNTEAFF. The CDR3, as DNA: TGTGCCAGTAGTATAGCGCGCCAGAACACTGAAGCTTTCTTT.

The chain has TRBV5-4 and TRBJ2-7, with a tentative D call TRBD1 (5 bases). The V gene lost 0 bases and the J gene lost 5 bases, with 9 bases spanning the gap. CDR3 size: 13 residues. CDR1 is SGHNT, CDR2 YYREEE, per germline (reference sequence). DNA of the CDR3: TGTGCCAGCAGCTTGGGGGGCCGAAACGAGCAGTACTTC. Its translation: CASSLGGRNEQYF.

This clone was observed a single time. CDR3 residues: CASSEKGDTEAFF. CDR3 coding DNA: TGTGCCAGCAGTGAAAAAGGGGACACTGAAGCTTTCTTT. The chain couples TRBV6-1 to TRBJ1-1; maybe TRBD1 (5 bases). CDR1 and CDR2 (germline): MNHNS, SASEGT. The V and J ends lost 2 bases and 3 bases respectively, with 7 bases between them. The CDR3 length is 13 residues.

The V and J genes are TRBV7-8 and TRBJ2-1; D gene uncertain. The CDR3 is 14 residues long. Germline-derived CDR1 and CDR2 are SGHVS and FQNEAQ. Between the trimmed V and J ends, which lost 5 bases and 8 bases, there was a span of 16 bases. DNA for the CDR3: TGTGCCAGCAGCCCAGGATTGGGTTCCCATGAGCAGTTCTTC. It encodes CASSPGLGSHEQFF.

J is TRBJ2-2 and V is TRBV11-3; TRBD1 agrees at 7 bases. Looked up from germline, CDR1 is SGHNT and CDR2 is YENEEA. The CDR3 runs to 16 residues. J gave up 3 bases and V 5 bases, and 9 bases lay outside the gene matches. The CDR3 region is CASSAVTGLDTGELFF. The CDR3 DNA reads as TGTGCCAGCAGCGCGGTGACAGGGTTGGACACCGGGGAGCTGTTTTTT.

The chain uses TRBV15 and TRBJ1-1, with TRBD1 matching 8 bases. The CDR3 is made up of 17 amino acids. V dropped 6 bases and J dropped 2; count of bases not matched to a gene: 14. Germline assignment: CDR1 LNHNV and CDR2 YYDKDF (reference sequence). Here the CDR3 reads CATSLTPGQVINTEAFF. The DNA of the CDR3 is TGTGCCACCAGTCTTACCCCGGGACAGGTTATTAACACTGAAGCTTTCTTT.

The chain couples TRBV5-5 to TRBJ1-2, with no clear D. The CDR3 is 16 amino acids. The germline V and J ends were trimmed by 3 bases and 5 bases, with 20 bases remaining between them. Germline V gives CDR1 SGHKS, CDR2 YYEKEE (reference sequence). DNA of the CDR3: TGTGCCAGCAGCTATGACGCGGGAAACGCAAAATATGGCTACACCTTC. The encoded protein is CASSYDAGNAKYGYTF.

The chain couples TRBV5-4 to TRBJ1-1; tentatively, D is TRBD1 (6 bases). The CDR3 runs 14 residues. The germline V and J ends were trimmed by 1 base and 2 bases, with 9 bases remaining between them. From germline, CDR1 is SGHNT and CDR2 YYREEE (reference sequence). In DNA form, the CDR3 reads TGTGCCAGCAGCTTGTACAGGGACAACACTGAAGCTTTCTTT. This gives the protein CASSLYRDNTEAFF.

The chain carries TRBV5-1 and TRBJ1-2; weak D call: TRBD1 (6 bases). This CDR3 spans 17 amino acids. From germline, CDR1 is SGHRS and CDR2 YFSETQ. Trimming took 0 bases from V and 5 from J, leaving 20 bases between them. This CDR3 reads CASSLAPDPSRGYGYTF. DNA of the CDR3: TGCGCCAGCAGCTTGGCCCCGGACCCCTCGAGGGGGTATGGCTACACCTTC.

This clone has only a few counts. This rearrangement joins TRBV19 to TRBJ1-1; TRBD1 aligns across 7 bases. Looked up from germline, CDR1 is LNHDA and CDR2 is SQIVND (reference sequence). Trimming took 3 bases from V and 7 from J; bases not matched to a gene: 2. The CDR3 runs to 12 residues. DNA for the CDR3: TGTGCCAGTAGTATGGGACAGATTGAAGCTTTCTTT. It yields the protein CASSMGQIEAFF.

The V gene is TRBV6-5, the J gene TRBJ1-2, with D perhaps matching TRBD1 (5 bases). CDR1 and CDR2 from the germline V gene are MNHEY and SVGAGI. CDR3 size: 14 residues. V was pared by 2 bases and J by 6 bases, with 13 bases between. The DNA of the CDR3 is TGTGCCAGCAGTTACCGGGGGAATACAGATGGCTACACCTTC. The encoded protein is CASSYRGNTDGYTF.

This clone was observed a single time. This sequence joins TRBV21-1 and TRBJ2-4; the table assigns TRBD1, which was not confirmed against the DNA. TRBV21-1 is given as a pseudogene. CDR3 length: 19 amino acids. The CDR3 coding sequence is TGTGCCAGCAGCCACCGGGCGGGACAGTCACCTGAGGCCAAAAACATTCAGTACTTC. Protein sequence: CASSHRAGQSPEAKNIQYF.

The gene calls are TRBV2 and TRBJ2-7, with TRBD2 as a possible D gene (7 bases). The CDR3 is 16 amino acids. The germline CDR1 and CDR2 sequences are SNHLY and FYNNEI. V was pared by 8 bases and J by 0 bases, with 20 bases between. CDR3 region: CASPPKAGAYSYEQYF. CDR3 DNA sequence: TGTGCCAGCCCCCCCAAGGCGGGGGCCTACTCCTACGAGCAGTACTTC.

The rearrangement uses TRBV7-9 and TRBJ2-5, with a tentative D call TRBD2 (6 bases). The CDR3 has 13 residues. Germline V gene lookup returns CDR1 SEHNR and CDR2 FQNEAQ (reference sequence). V was pared by 1 base and J by 4 bases, with 7 bases between. This CDR3 reads CASSLGAGETQYF. The DNA for the CDR3 is TGTGCCAGCAGCTTAGGAGCGGGAGAGACCCAGTACTTC.